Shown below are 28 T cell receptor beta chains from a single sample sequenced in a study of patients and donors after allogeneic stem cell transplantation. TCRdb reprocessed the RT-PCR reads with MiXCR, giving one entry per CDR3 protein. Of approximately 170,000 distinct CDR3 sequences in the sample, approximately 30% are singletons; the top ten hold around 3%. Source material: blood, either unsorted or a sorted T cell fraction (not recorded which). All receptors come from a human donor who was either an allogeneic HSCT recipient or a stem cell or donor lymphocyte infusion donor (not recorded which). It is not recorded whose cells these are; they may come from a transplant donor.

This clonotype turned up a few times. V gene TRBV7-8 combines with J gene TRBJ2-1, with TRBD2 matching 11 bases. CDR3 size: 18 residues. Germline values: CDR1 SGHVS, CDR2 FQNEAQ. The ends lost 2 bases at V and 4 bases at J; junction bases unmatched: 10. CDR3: CASSLFASGRSGYNEQFF. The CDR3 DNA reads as TGTGCCAGCAGCTTATTTGCTAGCGGGAGGTCTGGGTACAATGAGCAGTTCTTC.

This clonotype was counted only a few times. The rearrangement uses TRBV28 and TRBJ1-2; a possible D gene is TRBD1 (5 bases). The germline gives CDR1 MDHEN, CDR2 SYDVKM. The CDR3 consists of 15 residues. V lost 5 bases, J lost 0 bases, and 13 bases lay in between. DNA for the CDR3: TGTGCCAGCAGTCACGGGACGGACTCTAACTATGGCTACACCTTC. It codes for CASSHGTDSNYGYTF.

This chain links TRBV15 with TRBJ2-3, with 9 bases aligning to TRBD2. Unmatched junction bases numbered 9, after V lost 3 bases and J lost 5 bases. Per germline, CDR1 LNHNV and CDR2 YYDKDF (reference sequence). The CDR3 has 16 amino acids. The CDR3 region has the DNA TGTGCCACCAGCAGTCTCATAGCGGGAGCGGAAGATACGCAGTATTTT. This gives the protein CATSSLIAGAEDTQYF.

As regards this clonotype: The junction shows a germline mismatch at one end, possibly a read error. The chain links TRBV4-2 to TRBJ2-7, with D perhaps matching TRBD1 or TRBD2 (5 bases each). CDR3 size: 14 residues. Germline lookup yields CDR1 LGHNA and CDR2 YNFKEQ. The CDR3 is CASSQEGQGDEQYF. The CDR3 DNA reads TGTGCCAGCAGCCAAGAAGGCCAAGGGGACGAACAGTACTTC.

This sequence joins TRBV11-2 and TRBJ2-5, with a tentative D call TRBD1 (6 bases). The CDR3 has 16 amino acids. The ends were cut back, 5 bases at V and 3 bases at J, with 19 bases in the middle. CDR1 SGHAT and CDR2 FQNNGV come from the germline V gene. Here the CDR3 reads CASSPHTGPREETQYF. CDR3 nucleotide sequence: TGTGCCAGCAGCCCTCACACAGGGCCAAGGGAAGAGACCCAGTACTTC.

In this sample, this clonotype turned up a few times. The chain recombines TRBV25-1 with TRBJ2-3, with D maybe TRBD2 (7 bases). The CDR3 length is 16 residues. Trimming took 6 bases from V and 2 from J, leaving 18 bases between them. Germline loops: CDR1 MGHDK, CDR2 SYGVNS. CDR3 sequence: CASSQPPGGPTDTQYF. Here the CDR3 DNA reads TGTGCCAGCAGCCAGCCCCCGGGGGGCCCCACAGATACGCAGTATTTT.

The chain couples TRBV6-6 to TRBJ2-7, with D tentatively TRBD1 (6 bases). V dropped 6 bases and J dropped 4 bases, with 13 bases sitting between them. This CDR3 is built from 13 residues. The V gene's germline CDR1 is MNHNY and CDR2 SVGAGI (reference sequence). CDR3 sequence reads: CASSRDKDYEQYF. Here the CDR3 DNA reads TGTGCCAGCAGCCGGGACAAGGATTACGAGCAGTACTTC.

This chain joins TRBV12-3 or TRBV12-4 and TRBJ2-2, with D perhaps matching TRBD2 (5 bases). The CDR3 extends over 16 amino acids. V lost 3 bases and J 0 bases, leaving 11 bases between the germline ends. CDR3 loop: CASSFGISANTGELFF. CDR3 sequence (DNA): TGTGCCAGCAGTTTTGGGATTAGCGCGAACACCGGGGAGCTGTTTTTT.

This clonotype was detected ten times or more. The CDR3 nucleotides read TGCGCCAGCAGCGCGGACAGTTTCCAGCCCCAGCATTTT. This translates into CASSADSFQPQHF. The chain combines TRBV4-1 with TRBJ1-5; D possibly corresponds to TRBD1 (6 bases). Germline V gene data show CDR1 as MGHRA and CDR2 as YSYEKL. The CDR3 sequence is 13 residues long. Trimming took 5 bases from V and 7 from J, leaving 12 bases between them.

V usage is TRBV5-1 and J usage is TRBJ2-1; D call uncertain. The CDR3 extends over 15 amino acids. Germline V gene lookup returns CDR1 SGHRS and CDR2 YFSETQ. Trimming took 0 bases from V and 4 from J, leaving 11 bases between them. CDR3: CASSLDQNTYNEQFF. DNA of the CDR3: TGCGCCAGCAGCTTGGACCAAAATACATACAATGAGCAGTTCTTC.

The CDR3 nucleotides read TGTGCCACCAGCAGAGACAAGGCCCGGGGCTACGAGCAGTACTTC. It specifies CATSRDKARGYEQYF. This chain uses TRBV15 with TRBJ2-7; perhaps TRBD2 as D (5 bases). In germline, CDR1 is LNHNV, CDR2 YYDKDF (reference sequence). CDR3 length equals 15 residues. V was cut by 0 bases and J by 3 bases, with 12 bases left in between. The full variable domain, completed using reference TRBV15 and TRBJ2-7, is DAMVIQNPRYQVTQFGKPVTLSCSQTLNHNVMYWYQQKSSQAPKLLFHYYDKDFNNEADTPDNFQSRRPNTSFCFLDIRSPGLGDTAMYLCATSRDKARGYEQYFGPGTRLTVT.

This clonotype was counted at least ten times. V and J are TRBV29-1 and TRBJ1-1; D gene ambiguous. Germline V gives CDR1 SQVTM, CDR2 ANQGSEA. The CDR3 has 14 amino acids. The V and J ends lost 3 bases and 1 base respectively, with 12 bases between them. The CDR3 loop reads CSVDLPWGNTEAFF. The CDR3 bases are TGCAGCGTTGACCTTCCTTGGGGGAACACTGAAGCTTTCTTT.

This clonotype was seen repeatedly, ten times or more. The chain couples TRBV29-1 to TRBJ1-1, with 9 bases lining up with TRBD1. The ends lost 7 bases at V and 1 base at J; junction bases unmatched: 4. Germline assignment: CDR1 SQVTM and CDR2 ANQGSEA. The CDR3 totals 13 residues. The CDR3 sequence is CSARGQGNTEAFF. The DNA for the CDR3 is TGCAGCGCCCGGGGACAGGGGAACACTGAAGCTTTCTTT. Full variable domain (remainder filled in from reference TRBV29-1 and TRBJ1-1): SAVISQKPSRDICQRGTSLTIQCQVDSQVTMMFWYRQQPGQSLTLIATANQGSEATYESGFVIDKFPISRPNLTFSTLTVSNMSPEDSSIYLCSARGQGNTEAFFGQGTRLTVV.

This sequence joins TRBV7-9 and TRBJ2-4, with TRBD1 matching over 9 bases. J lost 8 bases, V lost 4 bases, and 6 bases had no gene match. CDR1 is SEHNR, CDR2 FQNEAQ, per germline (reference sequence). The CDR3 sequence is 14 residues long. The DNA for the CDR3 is TGTGCCAGCAGCTACCGGGACAGGGTAGACATTCAGTACTTC. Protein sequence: CASSYRDRVDIQYF.

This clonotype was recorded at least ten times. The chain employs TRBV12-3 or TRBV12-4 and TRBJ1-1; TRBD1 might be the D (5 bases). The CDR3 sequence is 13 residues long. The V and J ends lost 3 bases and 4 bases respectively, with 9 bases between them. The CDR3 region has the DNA TGTGCCAGCAGTTTTACGGGGACCACTGAAGCTTTCTTT. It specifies CASSFTGTTEAFF.

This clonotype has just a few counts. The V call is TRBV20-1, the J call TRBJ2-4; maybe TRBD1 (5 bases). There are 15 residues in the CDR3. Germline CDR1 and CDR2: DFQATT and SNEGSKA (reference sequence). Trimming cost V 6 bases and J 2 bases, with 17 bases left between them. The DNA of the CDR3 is TGCAGTGCCCCCGACAGAGGCATTACCAAAAACATTCAGTACTTC. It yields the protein CSAPDRGITKNIQYF.

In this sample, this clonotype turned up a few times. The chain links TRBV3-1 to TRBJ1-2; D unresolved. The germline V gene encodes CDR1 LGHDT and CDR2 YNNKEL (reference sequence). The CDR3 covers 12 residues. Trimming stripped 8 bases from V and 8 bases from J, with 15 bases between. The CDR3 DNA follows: TGTGCCAGCGCCCTGGGGTCGGGAGGCTACACCTTC. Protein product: CASALGSGGYTF.

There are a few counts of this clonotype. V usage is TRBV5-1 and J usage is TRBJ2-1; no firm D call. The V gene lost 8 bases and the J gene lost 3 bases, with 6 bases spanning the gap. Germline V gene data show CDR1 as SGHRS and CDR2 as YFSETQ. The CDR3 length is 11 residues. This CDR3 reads CASWDYNEQFF. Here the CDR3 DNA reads TGCGCCAGTTGGGACTACAATGAGCAGTTCTTC.

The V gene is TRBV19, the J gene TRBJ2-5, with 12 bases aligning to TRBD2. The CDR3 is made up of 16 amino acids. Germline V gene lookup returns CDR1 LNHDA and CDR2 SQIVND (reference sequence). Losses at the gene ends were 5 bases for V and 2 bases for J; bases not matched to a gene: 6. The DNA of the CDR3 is TGTGCCAGTAGTTCCGGGACTAGCGGGTTTCAAGAGACCCAGTACTTC. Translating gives CASSSGTSGFQETQYF.

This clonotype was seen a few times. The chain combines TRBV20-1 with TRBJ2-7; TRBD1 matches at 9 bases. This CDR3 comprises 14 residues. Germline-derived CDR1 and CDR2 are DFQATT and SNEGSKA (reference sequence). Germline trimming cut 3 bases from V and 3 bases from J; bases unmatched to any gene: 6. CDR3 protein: CSARDRGSIYEQYF. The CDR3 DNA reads TGCAGTGCTAGGGACAGGGGTTCCATCTACGAGCAGTACTTC.

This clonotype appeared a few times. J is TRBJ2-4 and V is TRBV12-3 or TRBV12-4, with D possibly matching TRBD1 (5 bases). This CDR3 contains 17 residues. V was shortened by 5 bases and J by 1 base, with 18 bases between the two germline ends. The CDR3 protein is CASSQRTTGWAKNIQYF. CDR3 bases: TGTGCCAGCAGTCAGAGGACAACCGGTTGGGCCAAAAACATTCAGTACTTC.

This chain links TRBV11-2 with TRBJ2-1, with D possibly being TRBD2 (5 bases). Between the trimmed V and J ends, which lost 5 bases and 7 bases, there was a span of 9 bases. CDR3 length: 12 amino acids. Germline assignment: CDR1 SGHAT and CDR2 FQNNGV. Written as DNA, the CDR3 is TGTGCCAGCAGCCGAGAGGGTAATGAGCAGTTCTTC. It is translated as CASSREGNEQFF.

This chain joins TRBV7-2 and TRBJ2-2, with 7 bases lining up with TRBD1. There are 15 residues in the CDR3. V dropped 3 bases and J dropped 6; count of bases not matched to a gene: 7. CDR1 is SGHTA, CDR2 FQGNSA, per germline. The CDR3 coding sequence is TGTGCCAGCAGCTTGCGACAGGGCAGGGCCGGGGAGCTGTTTTTT. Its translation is CASSLRQGRAGELFF.

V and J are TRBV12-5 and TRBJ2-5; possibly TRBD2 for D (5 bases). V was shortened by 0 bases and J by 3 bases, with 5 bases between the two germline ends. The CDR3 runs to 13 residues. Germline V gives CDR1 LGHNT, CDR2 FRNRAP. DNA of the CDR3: TGTGCTAGTGGTTTGGTGGGAGAAGAGACCCAGTACTTC. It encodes CASGLVGEETQYF.

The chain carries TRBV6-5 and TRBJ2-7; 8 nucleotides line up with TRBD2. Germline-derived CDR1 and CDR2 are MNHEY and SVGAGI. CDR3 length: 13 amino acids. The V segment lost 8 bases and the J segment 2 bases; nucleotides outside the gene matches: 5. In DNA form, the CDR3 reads TGTGCCAGCCGTTTTAGCGGGACCTACGAGCAGTACTTC. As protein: CASRFSGTYEQYF.

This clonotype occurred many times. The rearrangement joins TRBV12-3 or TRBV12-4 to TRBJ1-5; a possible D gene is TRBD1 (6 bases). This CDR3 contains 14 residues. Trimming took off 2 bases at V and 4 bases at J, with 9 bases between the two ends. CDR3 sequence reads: CASSLWQGNQPQHF. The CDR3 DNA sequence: TGTGCCAGCAGTTTATGGCAGGGGAATCAGCCCCAGCATTTT.

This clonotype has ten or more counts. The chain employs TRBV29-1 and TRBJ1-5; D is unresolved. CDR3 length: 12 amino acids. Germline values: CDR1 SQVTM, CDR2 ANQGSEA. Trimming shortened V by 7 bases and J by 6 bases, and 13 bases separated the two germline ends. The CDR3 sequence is CSAILEGQPQHF. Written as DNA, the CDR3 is TGCAGCGCGATACTGGAGGGTCAGCCCCAGCATTTT.

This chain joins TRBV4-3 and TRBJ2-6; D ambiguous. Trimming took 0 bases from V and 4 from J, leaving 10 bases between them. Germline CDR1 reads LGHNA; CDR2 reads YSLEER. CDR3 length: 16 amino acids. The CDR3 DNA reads TGCGCCAGCAGCCAAGAAATAGGCGCCGGGGCCAACGTCCTGACTTTC. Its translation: CASSQEIGAGANVLTF.